Sequencing of this TCR beta chain was carried out in a study of technical replicates of blood from a handful of donors. Clones were read by immunoSEQ multiplex PCR, and TCRdb kept only the in-frame ones, dropping some. The sample holds tens of thousands of clones; over 95% are singletons and the top ten take less than 0.3%. The CDR3 totals 12 residues. CDR1 is SGHNT, CDR2 YYREEE, per germline (reference sequence). The germline V and J ends were trimmed by 4 bases and 8 bases, with 12 bases remaining between them. Material for sequencing was T cells isolated from PBMCs. The source is a human donor in good health. The chain couples TRBV5-4 to TRBJ2-5, with D maybe TRBD2 (6 bases). The CDR3 is CASSPGAATQYF. The CDR3 region has the DNA TGTGCCAGCAGCCCGGGAGCAGCTACCCAGTACTTC.